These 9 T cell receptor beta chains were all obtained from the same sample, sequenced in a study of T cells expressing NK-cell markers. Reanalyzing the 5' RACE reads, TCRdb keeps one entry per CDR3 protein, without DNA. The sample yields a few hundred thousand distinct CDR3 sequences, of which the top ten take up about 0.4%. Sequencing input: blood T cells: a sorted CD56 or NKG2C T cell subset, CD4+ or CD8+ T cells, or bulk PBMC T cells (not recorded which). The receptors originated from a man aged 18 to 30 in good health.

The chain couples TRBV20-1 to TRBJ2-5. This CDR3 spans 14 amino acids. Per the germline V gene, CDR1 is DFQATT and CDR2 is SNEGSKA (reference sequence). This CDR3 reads CSAVSWGRQETQYF.

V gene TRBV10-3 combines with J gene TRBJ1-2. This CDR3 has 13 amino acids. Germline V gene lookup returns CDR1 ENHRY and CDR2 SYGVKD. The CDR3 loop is CAISSAGGGGYTF.

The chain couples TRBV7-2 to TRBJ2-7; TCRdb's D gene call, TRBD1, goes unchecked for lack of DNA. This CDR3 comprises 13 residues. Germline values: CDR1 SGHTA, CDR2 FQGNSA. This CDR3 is CASSLGDPSEQYF.

Here the CDR3 reads CASSYPGGSETQYF. The chain carries TRBV6-5 and TRBJ2-5; the TRBD1 assignment by TCRdb is unverifiable without DNA. CDR1 and CDR2 (germline): MNHEY, SVGAGI. This CDR3 contains 14 residues.

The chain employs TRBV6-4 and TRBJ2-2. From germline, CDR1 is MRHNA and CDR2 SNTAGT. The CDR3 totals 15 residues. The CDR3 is CASSDSISMAGELFF.

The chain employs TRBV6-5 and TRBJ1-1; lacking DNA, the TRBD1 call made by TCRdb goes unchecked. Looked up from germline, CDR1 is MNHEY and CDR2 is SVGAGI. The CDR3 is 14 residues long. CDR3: CASSPLGMNTEAFF.

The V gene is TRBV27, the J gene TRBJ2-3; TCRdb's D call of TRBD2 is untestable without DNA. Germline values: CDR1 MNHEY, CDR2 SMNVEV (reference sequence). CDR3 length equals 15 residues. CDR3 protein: CASSRLAGGPDTQYF.

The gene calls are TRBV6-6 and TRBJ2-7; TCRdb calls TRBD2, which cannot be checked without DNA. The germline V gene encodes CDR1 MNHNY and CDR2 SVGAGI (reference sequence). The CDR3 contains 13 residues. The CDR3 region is CASSYGGDYEQYF.

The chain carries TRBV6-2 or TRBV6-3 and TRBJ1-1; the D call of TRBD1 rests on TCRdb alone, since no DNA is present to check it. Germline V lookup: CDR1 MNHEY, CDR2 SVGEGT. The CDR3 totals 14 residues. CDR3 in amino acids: CASSPYRVNTEAFF.